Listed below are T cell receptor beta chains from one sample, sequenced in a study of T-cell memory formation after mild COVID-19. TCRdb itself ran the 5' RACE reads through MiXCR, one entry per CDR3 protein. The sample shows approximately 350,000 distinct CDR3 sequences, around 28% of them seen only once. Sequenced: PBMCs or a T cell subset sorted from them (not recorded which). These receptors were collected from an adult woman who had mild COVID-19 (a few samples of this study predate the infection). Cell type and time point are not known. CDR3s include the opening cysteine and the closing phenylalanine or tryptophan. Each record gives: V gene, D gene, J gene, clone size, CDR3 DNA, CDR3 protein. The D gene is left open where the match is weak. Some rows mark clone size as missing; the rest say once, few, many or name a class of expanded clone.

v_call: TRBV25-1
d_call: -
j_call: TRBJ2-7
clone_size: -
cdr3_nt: TGTGCCAGCACCCGCGATTGGGGCCGGGGAAAGGAGCAGTACTTC
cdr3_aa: CASTRDWGRGKEQYF

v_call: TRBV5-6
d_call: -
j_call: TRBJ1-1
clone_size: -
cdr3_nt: TGTGCCAGCAGCTTGGGCTCCTACACTGAAGCTTTCTTT
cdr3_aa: CASSLGSYTEAFF

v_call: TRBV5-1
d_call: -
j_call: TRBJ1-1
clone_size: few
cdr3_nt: TGCGCCAGCAGCGGTTCGGGGGCGGGGAACACTGAAGCTTTCTTT
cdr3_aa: CASSGSGAGNTEAFF

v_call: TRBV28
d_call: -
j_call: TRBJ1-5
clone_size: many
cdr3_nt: TGTGCCAGCAGATTATACCGGGACATTTATCAGCCCCAGCATTTT
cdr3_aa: CASRLYRDIYQPQHF

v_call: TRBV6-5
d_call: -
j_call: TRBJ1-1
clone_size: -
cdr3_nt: TGTGCCAGCAGTTACCAGTCCTATTTGAACACTGAAGCTTTCTTT
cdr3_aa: CASSYQSYLNTEAFF

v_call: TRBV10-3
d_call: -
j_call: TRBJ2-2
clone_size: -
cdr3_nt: TGTGCCATCTCAGACGACACCGGGGAGCTGTTTTTT
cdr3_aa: CAISDDTGELFF

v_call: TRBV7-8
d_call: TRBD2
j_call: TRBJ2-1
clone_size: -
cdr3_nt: TGTGCCAGCAGCCAGACTAGCGGGAGGGGGAGTGAGCAGTTCTTC
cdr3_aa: CASSQTSGRGSEQFF

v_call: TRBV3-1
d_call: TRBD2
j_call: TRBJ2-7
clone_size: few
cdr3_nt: TGTGCCAGCAGCAAACCCACTAGCGCTGTCTCCTACGAGCAGTACTTC
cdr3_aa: CASSKPTSAVSYEQYF

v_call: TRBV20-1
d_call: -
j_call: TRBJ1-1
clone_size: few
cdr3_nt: TGCAGTGCTAGAGTAGGGGTAGGTACTGAAGCTTTCTTT
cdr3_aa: CSARVGVGTEAFF

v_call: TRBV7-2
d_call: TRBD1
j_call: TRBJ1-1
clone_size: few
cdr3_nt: TGTGCCAGCAGCCGGAAACAGGGGTGGGACACTGAAGCTTTCTTT
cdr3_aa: CASSRKQGWDTEAFF

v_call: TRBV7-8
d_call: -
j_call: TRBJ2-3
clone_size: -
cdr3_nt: TGTGCCAGCAGCATACCTCCTGGGGCGGGGGCCACAGATACGCAGTATTTT
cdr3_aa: CASSIPPGAGATDTQYF

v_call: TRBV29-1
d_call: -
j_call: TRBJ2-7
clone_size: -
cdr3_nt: TGCAGCGTTGTTCCCGAAGTAGGGGTCTACGAGCAGTACTTC
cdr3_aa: CSVVPEVGVYEQYF

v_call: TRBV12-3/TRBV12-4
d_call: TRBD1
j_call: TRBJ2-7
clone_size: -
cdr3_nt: TGTGCCAGCAGTCTAACAGGGGGCATCAACGAGCAGTACTTC
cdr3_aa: CASSLTGGINEQYF

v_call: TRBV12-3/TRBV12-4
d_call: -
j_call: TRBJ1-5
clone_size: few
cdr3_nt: TGTGCCAGCAGTTTAGCTGAGCGGCCCCAGCATTTT
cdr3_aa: CASSLAERPQHF

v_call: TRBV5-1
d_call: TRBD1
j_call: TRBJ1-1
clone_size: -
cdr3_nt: TGCGCCAGCAGCTTGGGACAGGGTCGCCAAGCTTTCTTT
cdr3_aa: CASSLGQGRQAFF

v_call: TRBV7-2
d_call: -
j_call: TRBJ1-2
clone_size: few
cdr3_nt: TGTGCCAGCAGCCGGGACCCTTATCCCTCTGGCTACACCTTC
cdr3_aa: CASSRDPYPSGYTF

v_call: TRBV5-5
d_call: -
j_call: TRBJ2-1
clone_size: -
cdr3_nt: TGTGCCAGCAGCTTGGCTATTGAGCAGTTCTTC
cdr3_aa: CASSLAIEQFF

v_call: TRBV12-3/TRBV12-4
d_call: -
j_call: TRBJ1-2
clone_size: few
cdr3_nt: TGTGCCAGCAGATTGGGGGGGCTCTATGGCTACACCTTC
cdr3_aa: CASRLGGLYGYTF

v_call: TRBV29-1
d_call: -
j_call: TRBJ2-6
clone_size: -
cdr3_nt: TGCAGCGTTGCAGGCTCTGGGGCCAACGTCCTGACTTTC
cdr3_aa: CSVAGSGANVLTF

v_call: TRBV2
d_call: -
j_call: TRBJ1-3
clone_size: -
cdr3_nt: TGTGCCAGCAGTGAAGCGGCGAGGGGACTTGGAAACACCATATATTTT
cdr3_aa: CASSEAARGLGNTIYF

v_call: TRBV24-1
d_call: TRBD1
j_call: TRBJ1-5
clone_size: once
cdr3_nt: TGTGCCACCAGTGACCAGACAGGGGTTCAGCCCCAGCATTTT
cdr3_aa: CATSDQTGVQPQHF

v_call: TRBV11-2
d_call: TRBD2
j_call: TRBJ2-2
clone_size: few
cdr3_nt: TGTGCCAGCCCACCTGGGAGGCTAGCGGGGGTCGCGAACACCGGGGAGCTGTTTTTT
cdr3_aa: CASPPGRLAGVANTGELFF

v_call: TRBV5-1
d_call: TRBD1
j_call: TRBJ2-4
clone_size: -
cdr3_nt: TGCGCCAGCAGCTTAAAGGACAGGGGTAACATTCAGTACTTC
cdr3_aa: CASSLKDRGNIQYF

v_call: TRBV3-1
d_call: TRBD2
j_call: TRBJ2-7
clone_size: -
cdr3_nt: TGTGCCAGCAGCCAAGAGGCGACTAGCGGTAGATACGAGCAGTACTTC
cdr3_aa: CASSQEATSGRYEQYF

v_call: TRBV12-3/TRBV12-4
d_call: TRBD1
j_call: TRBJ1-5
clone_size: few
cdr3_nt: TGTGCCAGCAGGATAGGGACAGACAATCAGCCCCAGCATTTT
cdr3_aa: CASRIGTDNQPQHF

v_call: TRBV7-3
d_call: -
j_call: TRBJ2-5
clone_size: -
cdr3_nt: TGTGCCAGCAGCTGGACCCAAACGGAGACCCAGTACTTC
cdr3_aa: CASSWTQTETQYF

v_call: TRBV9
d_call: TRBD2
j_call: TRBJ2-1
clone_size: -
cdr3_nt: TGTGCCAGCAGCGTAGGCGGGAGGGACTACTACAATGAGCAGTTCTTC
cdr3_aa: CASSVGGRDYYNEQFF

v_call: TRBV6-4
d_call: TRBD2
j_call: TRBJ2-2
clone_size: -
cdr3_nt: TGTGCCAGCAGTGCCCTGACTAGCGGGGCGAACACCGGGGAGCTGTTTTTT
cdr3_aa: CASSALTSGANTGELFF

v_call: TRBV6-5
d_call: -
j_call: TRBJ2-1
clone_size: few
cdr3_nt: TGTGCCAGCAAGGGCAGCTCCTACAATGAGCAGTTCTTC
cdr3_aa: CASKGSSYNEQFF

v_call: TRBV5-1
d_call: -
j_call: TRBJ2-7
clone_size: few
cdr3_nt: TGCGCCAGCAGCTTGGCCAGGGGAGGTTACGAGCAGTACTTC
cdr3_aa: CASSLARGGYEQYF

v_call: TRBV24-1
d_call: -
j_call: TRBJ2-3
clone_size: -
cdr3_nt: TGTGCCACCAGTGATCAAGGACAGATCACAGATACGCAGTATTTT
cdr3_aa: CATSDQGQITDTQYF